The 20 T cell receptor beta chains below come from one sample, sequenced in a study of neurological immune-mediated disorders. TCRdb reanalysed the 5' RACE reads using MiXCR and keeps one entry per CDR3 protein. Of more than 100,000 distinct CDR3 sequences detected, approximately 10% appear once; the ten largest clones hold 3.1%. As for time point: longitudinal time-point 3. The source material was PBMCs. Receptors were obtained from a female donor with HTLV-1-associated myelopathy (HAM/TSP).

This clonotype was observed at least ten times. V gene TRBV15 combines with J gene TRBJ2-3, with 8 bases identical to TRBD2. The CDR3 spans 16 residues. Germline-derived CDR1 and CDR2 are LNHNV and YYDKDF (reference sequence). The J segment lost 8 bases and the V segment lost 0 bases, leaving 10 bases of the junction unmatched. The CDR3 region is CATSRDSTSAGTTQYF. CDR3 sequence (DNA): TGTGCCACCAGCAGAGATTCGACTAGCGCGGGCACTACGCAGTATTTT.

This clonotype was counted at least ten times. The chain combines TRBV5-1 with TRBJ2-7, with 7 bases fitting TRBD2. CDR1 is SGHRS, CDR2 YFSETQ, per germline. The CDR3 extends over 15 amino acids. V trimming: 4 bases; J trimming: 3 bases; junction bases outside the gene matches: 10. CDR3: CASSVAPGLSYEQYF. CDR3 in DNA: TGCGCCAGCAGCGTCGCCCCGGGACTAAGCTACGAGCAGTACTTC.

Comment on this clonotype: A much larger clone differs by one base, so this may be a read error. CDR3 loop: CDISEYSHYGYTF. CDR3 sequence (DNA): TGTGACATCAGTGAGTACAGCCACTATGGCTACACCTTC. V gene TRBV10-3 combines with J gene TRBJ1-2; D ambiguous. Germline-derived CDR1 and CDR2 are ENHRY and SYGVKD. The CDR3 is 13 amino acids.

The sample holds a few counts of this clonotype. This rearrangement joins TRBV6-1 to TRBJ1-5; perhaps TRBD1 as D (5 bases). The CDR3 spans 13 residues. Germline V gene data show CDR1 as MNHNS and CDR2 as SASEGT. V was cut by 3 bases and J by 3 bases, with 6 bases left in between. CDR3 nucleotides: TGTGCCAGCAGTGAGGGGGTCAATCAGCCCCAGCATTTT. This translates into CASSEGVNQPQHF.

The chain employs TRBV19 and TRBJ2-1; 9 bases line up with TRBD1. V shed 4 bases, J shed 6 bases, and the junction held 4 bases outside the gene matches. Germline assignment: CDR1 LNHDA and CDR2 SQIVND (reference sequence). This CDR3 is built from 14 residues. The CDR3 sequence is CASSKADRGNEQFF. The CDR3 DNA sequence: TGTGCCAGTAGTAAAGCGGACAGGGGCAATGAGCAGTTCTTC.

Many counts were recorded for this clonotype. The J gene is TRBJ2-5, the V gene TRBV7-9; no clear D gene. Per germline, CDR1 SEHNR and CDR2 FQNEAQ (reference sequence). With 6 bases removed from V and 5 bases from J, the gap between germline ends came to 16 bases. This CDR3 has 14 residues. The CDR3 coding sequence is TGTGCCAGCAGTGTGGGGTCGACGAGGGAGACCCAGTACTTC. Its translation is CASSVGSTRETQYF.

In this sample, this clonotype turned up many times. This rearrangement joins TRBV18 to TRBJ2-7; D is uncertain. This CDR3 contains 14 residues. Germline V CDR1 and CDR2: KGHSH, LQKENI. The ends were cut back, 2 bases at V and 2 bases at J, with 10 bases in the middle. In DNA form, the CDR3 reads TGTGCCAGCTCACCAGGGCAGAAGACCTACGAGCAGTACTTC. Translated: CASSPGQKTYEQYF.

V is TRBV20-1 and J is TRBJ2-6, with a tentative D call TRBD2 (7 bases). The CDR3 is made up of 18 amino acids. V was pared by 5 bases and J by 2 bases, with 22 bases between. Germline-derived CDR1 and CDR2 are DFQATT and SNEGSKA (reference sequence). CDR3 protein: CSADHLRGGGPGANVLTF. The CDR3 coding sequence is TGCAGTGCTGACCACCTTAGAGGGGGGGGACCTGGGGCCAACGTCCTGACTTTC.

This clonotype appeared many times. The chain has TRBV15 and TRBJ2-7, with D hard to call. Trimming removed 5 bases at V and 2 bases at J, with 19 bases between. There are 16 residues in the CDR3. Germline assignment: CDR1 LNHNV and CDR2 YYDKDF (reference sequence). CDR3 sequence reads: CATSPRGENPAYEQYF. CDR3 sequence (DNA): TGTGCCACCAGCCCCCGAGGTGAGAACCCAGCCTACGAGCAGTACTTC.

This clonotype has at least ten counts. V is TRBV5-1 and J is TRBJ2-2; no reliable D call. The CDR3 contains 15 residues. Germline CDR1 is SGHRS and CDR2 is YFSETQ. V lost 1 base and J lost 5, with 12 bases in between. The CDR3 nucleotides read TGCGCCAGCAGCTTGATACATTCCGGGACCGGGGAGCTGTTTTTT. Encoded protein: CASSLIHSGTGELFF.

This clonotype was recorded at least ten times. This chain uses TRBV7-2 with TRBJ2-7; a possible D gene is TRBD1 (6 bases). From germline, CDR1 is SGHTA and CDR2 FQGNSA. Deletions cut 3 bases from V and 3 bases from J, with 12 bases between. CDR3 length equals 14 residues. The CDR3 loop is CASSFGPGDYEQYF. CDR3 in DNA: TGTGCCAGCAGCTTTGGACCAGGGGACTACGAGCAGTACTTC.

This clonotype came up many times. V and J are TRBV6-5 and TRBJ2-7, with D possibly being TRBD1 (5 bases). The CDR3 sequence is 15 residues long. Germline values: CDR1 MNHEY, CDR2 SVGAGI. V gave up 4 bases and J gave up 2 bases, with 15 bases separating them. The CDR3 DNA follows: TGTGCCAGCAGTTCCAGCGACAGAATCACCTACGAGCAGTACTTC. Its protein product is CASSSSDRITYEQYF.

In this sample, this clonotype turned up many times. J is TRBJ1-2 and V is TRBV20-1; no clear D gene. V lost 5 bases to trimming and J lost 7 bases, with 14 bases between them. This CDR3 comprises 12 residues. The germline V gene encodes CDR1 DFQATT and CDR2 SNEGSKA (reference sequence). CDR3 coding DNA: TGCAGTGCTTTTGACGGAGGGTTTGGCTACACCTTC. Protein product: CSAFDGGFGYTF.

Details on this clonotype: Since a much larger clone is just one base distant, this may be a read error. The chain joins TRBV20-1 to TRBJ2-7, with unresolved D. Looked up from germline, CDR1 is DFQATT and CDR2 is SNEGSKA (reference sequence). Trimming took off 5 bases at V and 3 bases at J, with 14 bases between the two ends. The CDR3 is 13 residues long. The CDR3 coding sequence is TGCAGTGCTGGTCGGGCCCTCGGCTACGAGCAGTACTTC. It yields the protein CSAGRALGYEQYF.

This clonotype was seen more than once but under ten times. The CDR3 bases are TGCGCCAGCAGTAAGCCGACAGGGGGCGTTGAAGAGACCCAGTACTTC. Its protein is CASSKPTGGVEETQYF. The chain recombines TRBV5-1 with TRBJ2-5; 10 bases map to TRBD1. The V and J ends lost 5 bases and 3 bases, in that order; junction bases with no gene match: 10. CDR3 length: 16 residues. Germline V gene lookup returns CDR1 SGHRS and CDR2 YFSETQ.

This clonotype showed up many times. The chain has TRBV7-2 and TRBJ1-3; D perhaps matches TRBD1 (5 bases). CDR3 length: 15 amino acids. The V and J ends lost 5 bases and 4 bases respectively, with 15 bases between them. Germline lookup yields CDR1 SGHTA and CDR2 FQGNSA. The CDR3: CASSTQGGSGNTIYF. DNA of the CDR3: TGTGCCAGCAGCACCCAGGGAGGTAGCGGAAACACCATATATTTT.

This clonotype was seen at least ten times. The V call is TRBV10-3, the J call TRBJ2-1, with D perhaps matching TRBD1 (6 bases). CDR1 ENHRY and CDR2 SYGVKD come from the germline V gene. Trimming pared 6 bases from V and 3 bases from J, leaving 12 bases between. The CDR3 is 14 amino acids. The DNA of the CDR3 is TGTGCCATCAGCCTGACAGGAAACTACAATGAGCAGTTCTTC. Its protein product is CAISLTGNYNEQFF.

This clonotype was observed at least ten times. The rearrangement links TRBV6-5 to TRBJ1-6; D possibly corresponds to TRBD1 (5 bases). Germline V gene data show CDR1 as MNHEY and CDR2 as SVGAGI. The CDR3 is 14 residues long. The germline V and J ends were trimmed by 4 bases and 7 bases, with 11 bases remaining between them. Here the CDR3 reads CASSSGRTNSPLHF. The DNA of the CDR3 is TGTGCCAGCAGTTCGGGACGCACGAATTCACCCCTCCACTTT.

As to this clonotype: A clone one base away is much larger, so this may be a read error. The chain employs TRBV29-1 and TRBJ2-2; no clear D. CDR3 length: 11 amino acids. CDR1 is SQVTM and CDR2 is ANQGSEA in the germline V gene. CDR3 in DNA: TGCAACGTTGAAGAAGCCGGGGAGCTGTTTTTT. The encoded protein is CNVEEAGELFF.

This clonotype has at least ten counts. The rearrangement links TRBV21-1 to TRBJ1-2; the table's TRBD1 call for D was not verified on the DNA. TRBV21-1 is recorded as a pseudogene. The CDR3 is 16 amino acids. The CDR3 is CASSPKAGQEKGGYTF. CDR3 DNA: TGTGCCAGCAGCCCTAAAGCGGGACAGGAAAAGGGGGGCTACACCTTC.